The entry that follows covers one T cell receptor (beta chain) sequence. Antigen: not known. This entry comes from a study of T cell repertoires in cytomegalovirus infection. Turning to the study itself: Evidence of both CMV infection and a matching HLA type came from public TCR beta signatures. General study points: There were carriers of CMV plus the relevant HLA, and cumulative public TCR beta family frequency identified them. Dominating the ex vivo response were HLA-C-restricted CMV-specific TCR beta clonotypes.

The CDR3 totals 15 residues. The ends were cut back, 3 bases at V and 0 bases at J, with 12 bases in the middle. CDR1 is DFQATT and CDR2 is SNEGSKA in the germline V gene (reference sequence). TCRdb independently ran MiXCR on the reads; one entry per CDR3 protein. The table lists hundreds of thousands of distinct CDR3 sequences, 6.5% of them singletons. The receptor was derived from a human donor in good health (CMV status not recorded). Some clones in this sample may be carry-over from other donors' samples. Source material: PBMCs. The V gene is TRBV20-1, the J gene TRBJ2-1; D ambiguous. The CDR3 coding sequence is TGCAGTGCTAGCCCCAGCATAAGCTCCTACAATGAGCAGTTCTTC. It specifies CSASPSISSYNEQFF.